This T cell receptor beta chain was documented in a study of blood T cell repertoires in COVID-19. Study as a whole: The samples span acute and convalescent COVID-19 from the United States, Italy and Spain.

The assay was immunoSEQ multiplex PCR, and TCRdb's table has in-frame clones only and misses some. This sample carries over 150,000 clones, about 80% of them seen once, and the ten largest clones take roughly 6.8%. The germline V gene has CDR1 LNHDA and CDR2 SQIVND (reference sequence). V was pared by 2 bases and J by 12 bases, with 7 bases of the junction left unmatched. The CDR3 totals 13 residues. Source material: peripheral blood. The gene calls are TRBV19 and TRBJ2-1; TRBD2 matches 7 bases. The source of this sequence is a human donor in a cohort sampled during active COVID-19. This chain's CDR3 is CASSITSGGGQFF. DNA of the CDR3: TGTGCCAGTAGTATAACGTCAGGCGGGGGGCAGTTCTTC.